A single TCR beta chain is shown here with its context. The data were obtained in a study of Ad26.COV2.S vaccination and SARS-CoV-2 variants. Treatment defined: over 15 received Ad26.COV2.S at low or high dose, single or two shots; about 5 received placebo; per-sample allocation not given. Sample collection was performed on day 63 after the first vaccine or placebo injection. TCRdb's table, derived via immunoSEQ multiplex PCR, lists solely in-frame clones and lacks some. The table includes hundreds of thousands of clones, 88% detected once. V was trimmed by 0 bases and J by 3 bases, leaving 16 bases between them. The germline V gene encodes CDR1 SGDLS and CDR2 YYNGEE. This CDR3 has 16 amino acids.

The starting material was peripheral blood, obtained in a trial of Ad26.COV2.S vaccine versus placebo. This receptor was obtained from a person between 18 and 65 years old who received the Ad26.COV2.S COVID-19 vaccine or a placebo. This chain uses TRBV9 with TRBJ2-7, with D perhaps TRBD1 or TRBD2 (5 bases each). The CDR3 sequence is CASSVATGQDLYEQYF. In nucleotides, the CDR3 is TGTGCCAGCAGCGTAGCTACGGGGCAAGACCTCTACGAGCAGTACTTC.